Listed below are T cell receptor beta chains from one sample, sequenced in a study of vaccination and CD4 T cells after COVID-19. These receptors' antigens are unknown. TCRdb itself ran the PCR reads through MiXCR, one entry per CDR3 protein. The sample gives about 18,000 distinct CDR3 sequences, just under 45% of which show up once; 7.2% is in the top ten. The sequencing used CD4+ T cells from blood, cultured in vitro, collected after SARS-CoV-2 vaccination. These receptors were taken from a human donor who had recovered from COVID-19. The CDR3 runs from the conserved cysteine through the conserved F or W. A D gene is named only where the DNA matches it firmly. Not all rows give a size; the values are once, few, many and, for expanded clones, a class.

d_gene	j_gene	v_gene	abundance	CDR3nt	CDR3aa
.	TRBJ1-5	TRBV27	.	TGTGCCAGCAGTCAATCGAAGAACAGACTTAGCAATCAGCCCCAGCATTTT	CASSQSKNRLSNQPQHF
.	TRBJ1-3	TRBV7-2	.	TGTGCCAGCAGCGGGGGCAGCTCTGGAAACACCATATATTTT	CASSGGSSGNTIYF
TRBD1	TRBJ2-1	TRBV7-3	.	TGTGCCAGCAGCTTGGCAGGGACAGCCTACTACAATGAGCAGTTCTTC	CASSLAGTAYYNEQFF
TRBD1	TRBJ2-5	TRBV12-3/TRBV12-4	.	TGTGCCAGCAGTTTAGCGCCGGGACAGGGTCGGACCCAGTACTTC	CASSLAPGQGRTQYF
.	TRBJ1-3	TRBV20-1	.	TGCAGTGCTAGTGAGGGCGTCTCTGGAAACACCATATATTTT	CSASEGVSGNTIYF
TRBD2	TRBJ2-7	TRBV20-1	.	TGCAGTGCTCTACTAGCGGCCTCTCGCGAGCAGTACTTC	CSALLAASREQYF
TRBD1	TRBJ2-5	TRBV20-1	few	TGCAGTGCTAGAGCGCCGGGACAGCAAGAGACCCAGTACTTC	CSARAPGQQETQYF
TRBD1	TRBJ1-5	TRBV20-1	.	TGCAGTGCTAATCCGGGACAGAATCAGCCCCAGCATTTT	CSANPGQNQPQHF
.	TRBJ1-1	TRBV6-1	once	TGTGCCAGCAGTAAGGGGGGAATGACTGAAGCTTTCTTT	CASSKGGMTEAFF
.	TRBJ1-1	TRBV6-2/TRBV6-3	few	TGTGCCAGCAGTTCCACAGGGTCTGAAGCTTTCTTT	CASSSTGSEAFF
TRBD2	TRBJ2-1	TRBV20-1	.	TGCAGTGCTGGTAGCGGGAGGGCCACGAATGAGCAGTTCTTC	CSAGSGRATNEQFF
.	TRBJ1-2	TRBV4-2	.	TGTGCCAGCAGCCAAGACAGGGGAGGCGACTATGGCTACACCTTC	CASSQDRGGDYGYTF
.	TRBJ2-5	TRBV7-2	few	TGTGCCAGCAGCTTAGGGACGCTCCTGCAAGAGACCCAGTACTTC	CASSLGTLLQETQYF
.	TRBJ2-7	TRBV28	.	TGTGCCAGCAGTTCTACAGGGCTCTCCTCCTACGAGCAGTACTTC	CASSSTGLSSYEQYF
TRBD1	TRBJ1-6	TRBV6-1	.	TGTGCCAGCAGTGTGGGACAGGTCATTAATTCACCCCTCCACTTT	CASSVGQVINSPLHF